A selection of T cell receptor beta chains follows, all from one sample in a study of human T cells and chemical hapten exposure. TCRdb re-analysed the RACE reads in MiXCR, keeping a single row per CDR3 protein. Of around 99,000 distinct CDR3 sequences in the sample, approximately 13% were seen once. The input for sequencing was whole blood, taken in connection with sensitization to the hapten diphenylcyclopropenone (DPC). The receptors originated from a woman aged 40 to 50 with alopecia areata. Some clones in this sample may be carry-over from other donors' samples. The CDR3 runs from the conserved cysteine through the conserved F or W. A D gene is named only where the DNA matches it firmly. Clone size is not always given. Where it is, it says once, few, many or a class for expanded clones.

clone_size,d_call,cdr3_length,j_call,v_call,cdr3_aa,cdr3_nt
many,TRBD2,16,TRBJ2-2,TRBV4-2,CASSQGLAGETGELFF,TGTGCCAGCAGCCAAGGGCTAGCGGGAGAAACCGGGGAGCTGTTTTTT
-,TRBD1,13,TRBJ1-4,TRBV6-1,CASSRDRNEKLFF,TGTGCCAGCAGCCGGGACAGAAATGAAAAACTGTTTTTT
few,-,15,TRBJ2-7,TRBV6-1,CASSEAGSSRDEQYF,TGTGCCAGCAGTGAAGCGGGTTCTTCCAGGGACGAGCAGTACTTC
-,TRBD2,13,TRBJ2-5,TRBV29-1,CSVSSGVQETQYF,TGCAGCGTGTCTAGCGGAGTCCAAGAGACCCAGTACTTC
few,-,15,TRBJ2-7,TRBV18,CASSPQAGASYEQYF,TGTGCCAGCTCACCACAAGCAGGGGCCTCCTACGAGCAGTACTTC
many,-,12,TRBJ2-3,TRBV7-8,CACGGRTDTQYF,TGTGCCTGCGGCGGTCGTACAGATACGCAGTATTTT
few,-,17,TRBJ2-3,TRBV20-1,CSAKGASAFPGTDTQYF,TGCAGTGCTAAGGGGGCTAGCGCGTTCCCCGGCACAGATACGCAGTATTTT
many,-,12,TRBJ2-7,TRBV9,CASSLLGDEQYF,TGTGCCAGCAGCCTCCTAGGGGACGAGCAGTACTTC
many,TRBD2,18,TRBJ2-1,TRBV18,CASSPPMSAGGHNNEQFF,TGTGCCAGCTCACCGCCCATGAGCGCGGGAGGCCATAACAATGAGCAGTTCTTC
-,-,15,TRBJ1-2,TRBV28,CASSLDTRGVYGYTF,TGTGCCAGCAGTTTAGACACCAGGGGTGTCTATGGCTACACCTTC
-,-,14,TRBJ1-3,TRBV18,CASSPVPEGNTIYF,TGTGCCAGCTCACCGGTTCCGGAAGGAAACACCATATATTTT
-,TRBD2,14,TRBJ2-4,TRBV12-3/TRBV12-4,CASSLTSGRNIQYF,TGTGCCAGCAGCCTAACTAGCGGGAGAAACATTCAGTACTTC
few,-,16,TRBJ2-5,TRBV18,CASSADRSTKMETQYF,TGTGCCAGCTCAGCAGACCGGTCAACAAAGATGGAGACCCAGTACTTC
-,TRBD2,14,TRBJ2-7,TRBV11-2,CASRGQLAGVEQYF,TGTGCCAGCAGAGGGCAGCTAGCGGGAGTCGAGCAGTACTTC
-,-,16,TRBJ2-7,TRBV3-1,CASSQVVDSPRYKQYF,TGTGCCAGCAGCCAAGTCGTCGACAGCCCTCGTTATAAGCAGTACTTC
few,TRBD2,15,TRBJ2-3,TRBV5-1,CASSLERGGTDTQYF,TGCGCCAGCAGCTTGGAGCGGGGGGGCACAGATACGCAGTATTTT
few,TRBD2,16,TRBJ2-3,TRBV20-1,CSARIRLAGPQGTQYF,TGCAGTGCTAGGATCCGTCTAGCGGGACCTCAGGGTACGCAGTATTTT
few,-,14,TRBJ1-2,TRBV7-2,CASSPDQSNYGYTF,TGTGCCAGCAGCCCCGACCAGTCTAACTATGGCTACACCTTC
-,-,13,TRBJ1-2,TRBV4-1,CASRHTGNYGYTF,TGCGCCAGCAGACATACAGGGAACTATGGCTACACCTTC
few,TRBD2,16,TRBJ2-5,TRBV3-1,CASSQLGLAIQETQYF,TGTGCCAGCAGCCAACTTGGACTAGCGATACAAGAGACCCAGTACTTC
-,-,18,TRBJ2-3,TRBV18,CASSPSSETGFEVDTQYF,TGTGCCAGCTCACCAAGTTCCGAGACTGGCTTCGAAGTCGATACGCAGTATTTT
-,TRBD1,14,TRBJ1-2,TRBV4-3,CASSQDVGGPGYTF,TGCGCCAGCAGCCAAGATGTAGGGGGCCCTGGCTACACCTTC
many,-,19,TRBJ2-1,TRBV6-5,CASSYLPGAIGSSYNEQFF,TGTGCCAGCAGTTACCTACCGGGGGCGATTGGGAGCTCCTACAATGAGCAGTTCTTC
few,-,13,TRBJ1-2,TRBV29-1,CSVEVGERVGYTF,TGCAGCGTTGAGGTGGGGGAGCGAGTTGGCTACACCTTC
many,-,15,TRBJ2-1,TRBV7-9,CASSSHIALGAEQFF,TGTGCCAGCAGCTCCCACATCGCCCTAGGGGCCGAGCAGTTCTTC
few,-,13,TRBJ1-2,TRBV27,CASSLSAARGYTF,TGTGCCAGCAGTTTATCCGCAGCCCGTGGCTACACCTTC
few,-,16,TRBJ2-4,TRBV20-1,CSARDHRGLPPNIQYF,TGCAGTGCTAGAGACCACCGGGGACTTCCTCCAAACATTCAGTACTTC
few,TRBD2,18,TRBJ2-2,TRBV28,CASSFPGLAGQNTGELFF,TGTGCCAGCAGTTTCCCCGGGCTAGCGGGACAAAACACCGGGGAGCTGTTTTTT
many,TRBD1,14,TRBJ1-1,TRBV20-1,CSATRQGMNTEAFF,TGCAGTGCTACCCGACAGGGAATGAACACTGAAGCTTTCTTT
few,TRBD2,18,TRBJ2-3,TRBV7-2,CASSLAKSSGRGADTQYF,TGTGCCAGCAGCTTAGCAAAGTCTAGCGGGAGAGGGGCAGATACGCAGTATTTT
-,-,15,TRBJ2-5,TRBV6-6,CASSFNGGAGETQYF,TGTGCCAGCAGTTTTAATGGGGGCGCGGGGGAGACCCAGTACTTC
few,-,15,TRBJ2-7,TRBV11-2,CASSLGVLGSYEQYF,TGTGCCAGCAGCTTAGGTGTTCTGGGATCCTACGAGCAGTACTTC
few,-,16,TRBJ2-3,TRBV11-3,CASSSYTGLGTDTQYF,TGTGCCAGCAGCTCCTATACAGGGTTGGGCACAGATACGCAGTATTTT